The 20 T cell receptor beta chains below all came from one sample that was sequenced in a study. TCRdb fed the 5' RACE reads into MiXCR, producing one record per CDR3 protein. The profile shows tens of thousands of distinct CDR3 sequences, almost 25% of them singletons. The sample comprised tumor-infiltrating naive CD4+ T cells sorted from the breast tumor. The subset: naive CD4+ T cells, CD4+CD45RA+CD25-. All receptors derive from a female donor with breast cancer.

On this clonotype: A junction boundary mismatches the germline segment, possibly from a read error. V and J are TRBV7-3 and TRBJ2-3; a possible D gene is TRBD2 (6 bases). This CDR3 spans 15 amino acids. The germline CDR1 and CDR2 sequences are SGHTA and FQGTGA. The CDR3 DNA reads as TGTGGCAGCAGCCTAACTAGCCACCCCACAGATACGCAGTATTTT. Amino acids: CGSSLTSHPTDTQYF.

The V gene is TRBV20-1, the J gene TRBJ1-6, with 7 positions matching TRBD1. V was pared by 3 bases and J by 5 bases, with 4 bases of the junction left unmatched. There are 14 residues in the CDR3. CDR1 is DFQATT and CDR2 is SNEGSKA in the germline V gene (reference sequence). CDR3 DNA sequence: TGCAGTGCTAGGGGACAGCTTGATAATTCACCCCTCCACTTT. Protein: CSARGQLDNSPLHF.

This clonotype has just a few counts. The gene calls are TRBV7-8 and TRBJ1-4; D may be TRBD1 (5 bases). V was clipped by 4 bases and J by 8 bases, with 20 bases between them. Germline V CDR1 and CDR2: SGHVS, FQNEAQ. The CDR3 is made up of 16 amino acids. CDR3 sequence: CASSSTLTGGGEKLFF. In DNA form, the CDR3 reads TGTGCCAGCAGCTCGACCCTAACAGGCGGAGGAGAAAAACTGTTTTTT.

A few counts support this clonotype. V and J are TRBV7-2 and TRBJ2-7; no firm D call. V lost 1 base, J lost 2 bases, and 6 bases lay in between. CDR3 length equals 13 residues. Germline assignment: CDR1 SGHTA and CDR2 FQGNSA. In DNA, the CDR3 is TGTGCCAGCAGCTTAGTCCGCACCTACGAGCAGTACTTC. Amino acids: CASSLVRTYEQYF.

V usage is TRBV7-9 and J usage is TRBJ2-2; D is unclear. This CDR3 comprises 15 residues. CDR1 SEHNR and CDR2 FQNEAQ come from the germline V gene (reference sequence). Deletions cut 5 bases from V and 0 bases from J, with 10 bases between. The CDR3 here is CASSQLSANTGELFF. CDR3 nucleotide sequence: TGTGCCAGCAGCCAGCTAAGCGCGAACACCGGGGAGCTGTTTTTT.

This clonotype was seen a few times. The rearrangement joins TRBV28 to TRBJ1-4, with D hard to call. The CDR3 spans 11 residues. Germline V gene sequence: CDR1 MDHEN, CDR2 SYDVKM. The V end was cut by 4 bases, the J end by 8 bases, with 5 bases between. The CDR3 nucleotides read TGTGCCAGCAGTTACCGAGAAAAACTGTTTTTT. It encodes CASSYREKLFF.

V gene TRBV20-1 combines with J gene TRBJ2-1, with 14 bases identical to TRBD2. The length of the CDR3 is 18 residues. V lost 4 bases and J lost 0; bases outside the gene matches: 8. CDR1 is DFQATT and CDR2 is SNEGSKA in the germline V gene (reference sequence). The CDR3 reads CSANSGLAGGSSYNEQFF. The DNA of the CDR3 is TGCAGTGCTAACTCAGGACTAGCGGGAGGAAGCTCCTACAATGAGCAGTTCTTC.

This rearrangement joins TRBV7-9 to TRBJ2-2; D is undetermined. CDR3 length equals 15 residues. Germline CDR1 is SEHNR and CDR2 is FQNEAQ (reference sequence). V shed 4 bases and J shed 4 bases, with 13 bases lying between them. CDR3 nucleotide sequence: TGTGCCAGCAGCTCGGGCCTAATAGCCACCGGGGAGCTGTTTTTT. Its protein product is CASSSGLIATGELFF.

Ten or more counts support this clonotype. The chain couples TRBV5-1 to TRBJ2-4; 7 positions agree with TRBD1. Germline CDR1 and CDR2: SGHRS and YFSETQ. This CDR3 is built from 13 residues. V shed 4 bases, J shed 7 bases, and the junction held 5 bases outside the gene matches. The CDR3 is CASSQNRGNIQYF. CDR3 nucleotide sequence: TGCGCCAGCAGCCAGAACAGGGGCAACATTCAGTACTTC.

The chain couples TRBV7-2 to TRBJ1-2; no clear D gene. The V gene lost 1 base and the J gene lost 4 bases, with 16 bases spanning the gap. Per germline, CDR1 SGHTA and CDR2 FQGNSA. The CDR3 is made up of 16 amino acids. This CDR3 reads CASSLESGRNRYGYTF. Written as DNA, the CDR3 is TGTGCCAGCAGCTTAGAATCCGGGAGGAACCGCTATGGCTACACCTTC.

This clonotype came up a few times. The chain is built from TRBV11-2 and TRBJ2-1, with TRBD2 matching over 11 bases. Germline V gene sequence: CDR1 SGHAT, CDR2 FQNNGV. The ends lost 2 bases at V and 9 bases at J; junction bases unmatched: 6. The CDR3 loop spans 15 amino acids. The CDR3 region has the DNA TGTGCCAGCAGCTTACGGATACTAGCGGGAGCTGAGCAGTTCTTC. It is translated as CASSLRILAGAEQFF.

This clonotype came up a few times. The chain uses TRBV7-6 and TRBJ2-3; D call uncertain. The germline CDR1 and CDR2 sequences are SGHVS and FNYEAQ. V was pared by 5 bases and J by 0 bases, with 9 bases between. CDR3 size: 14 residues. Here the CDR3 DNA reads TGTGCCAGCAGCCCGATGATTAGCACAGATACGCAGTATTTT. Its protein product is CASSPMISTDTQYF.

In this sample, this clonotype turned up a few times. The chain joins TRBV10-3 to TRBJ2-4; D is possibly TRBD2 (5 bases). Germline V gene data show CDR1 as ENHRY and CDR2 as SYGVKD. The CDR3 loop spans 14 amino acids. Trimming cost V 2 bases and J 2 bases, with 7 bases left between them. The CDR3 protein is CAISEGESKNIQYF. CDR3 DNA: TGTGCCATCAGTGAGGGGGAGTCCAAAAACATTCAGTACTTC.

In regard to this clonotype: This likely comes from a read error, as the CDR3 has no conserved phenylalanine or tryptophan at its end. CDR3 nucleotides: TGTGCCAGCAGGCCGGGACAGAACTATGGCTACACCTCC. It is translated as CASRPGQNYGYTS. V and J are TRBV7-8 and TRBJ1-2; 7 nucleotides match TRBD1. Germline V gene lookup returns CDR1 SGHVS and CDR2 FQNEAQ. The CDR3 runs to 13 residues. After removal of 6 bases from V and 2 bases from J, the junction contained 3 bases not matched to a gene.

This rearrangement joins TRBV5-1 to TRBJ2-5, with TRBD2 matching 7 bases. Trimming removed 3 bases from V and 3 bases from J; junction bases left unmatched: 2. The CDR3 is made up of 13 amino acids. Germline CDR1 is SGHRS and CDR2 is YFSETQ. This chain's CDR3 is CASSSGLEETQYF. CDR3 coding DNA: TGCGCCAGCAGCTCCGGACTAGAAGAGACCCAGTACTTC.

The chain joins TRBV18 to TRBJ1-5; no reliable D call. Germline loops: CDR1 KGHSH, CDR2 LQKENI. The CDR3 sequence is 16 residues long. The V end lost 2 bases, the J end lost 0 bases, and 11 bases lay between the germline ends. The CDR3 nucleotides read TGTGCCAGCTCACCAAGACGGGTAACTAGCAATCAGCCCCAGCATTTT. Its protein is CASSPRRVTSNQPQHF.

This rearrangement joins TRBV6-5 to TRBJ2-7; a possible D gene is TRBD2 (6 bases). In germline, CDR1 is MNHEY, CDR2 SVGAGI. This CDR3 is built from 14 residues. Trimming removed 4 bases at V and 4 bases at J, with 14 bases between. The CDR3 loop is CASSSGSFMYEQYF. The DNA for the CDR3 is TGTGCCAGCAGTTCCGGGAGTTTTATGTACGAGCAGTACTTC.

This chain links TRBV5-1 with TRBJ2-1; D gene unclear. The V gene's germline CDR1 is SGHRS and CDR2 YFSETQ. Trimming stripped 2 bases from V and 0 bases from J, with 15 bases between. The length of the CDR3 is 17 residues. The CDR3 protein is CASSLSGRPSSYNEQFF. CDR3 DNA sequence: TGCGCCAGCAGCTTATCAGGTCGACCGAGCTCCTACAATGAGCAGTTCTTC.

The V call is TRBV20-1, the J call TRBJ2-3; D unresolved. This CDR3 region has 11 residues. V lost 1 base to trimming and J lost 4 bases, with 3 bases between them. Per germline, CDR1 DFQATT and CDR2 SNEGSKA (reference sequence). CDR3 bases: TGCAGTGCTAGAGTTGCAGATACGCAGTATTTT. This sequence encodes CSARVADTQYF.

This chain links TRBV15 with TRBJ2-3; 10 bases fit TRBD2. From germline, CDR1 is LNHNV and CDR2 YYDKDF (reference sequence). After removal of 6 bases from V and 2 bases from J, the junction contained 11 bases not matched to a gene. The CDR3 has 17 residues. The CDR3 is CATSPRQTSGNTDTQYF. The DNA for the CDR3 is TGTGCCACCAGTCCGAGGCAAACTAGCGGGAACACAGATACGCAGTATTTT.